This entry concerns a single T cell receptor (beta chain). TCRdb recomputed calls from the RT-PCR reads with MiXCR, one row per CDR3 protein. The data show roughly 620,000 distinct CDR3 sequences, roughly 10% seen once. The sample comes from a study of response to subunit inactivated influenza vaccine. The sample was also linked to a second study, of T cells expressing NK-cell markers. That paper notes: With UMIs, 5'RACE template switching was used to make TCR beta cDNA. TCR beta repertoires came from sorted CD3+CD56+NKG2C+, CD3+CD56+NKG2C- and CD3+CD56-NKG2C+ T cells. Anti-gamma-delta TCR antibody use in several experiments restricted sorting to alpha-beta TCR T cells.

This specimen was PBMCs from blood, taken on the day of vaccination. This TCR was sampled from a man aged 45 to 65 who received an inactivated influenza vaccine.

This CDR3 reads CASSFRSGRTSGSYPYEQYF. Here the CDR3 DNA reads TGTGCCAGCAGTTTTAGGTCCGGGAGGACTAGCGGCTCGTATCCCTACGAGCAGTACTTC. This chain uses TRBV28 with TRBJ2-7, with 10 bases identical to TRBD2. Germline-derived CDR1 and CDR2 are MDHEN and SYDVKM. The trim removed 3 bases at V and 2 bases at J, leaving 19 bases unmatched. CDR3 size: 20 residues.